These 31 T cell receptor beta chains originate from one sample sequenced in a study of blood T cell repertoires in COVID-19 (dated by TCRdb to the early 2020s). Libraries were prepared through the immunoSEQ multiplex PCR assay. Drawn from immuneACCESS, this table holds only the in-frame rearrangements with V and J called that TCRdb kept. Clones are partly lost; checked studies trace under half to an unresolved V gene and leave the rest unexplained. Recorded for this sample are 220,000 or so clones; approximately 85% of them occurred a single time. Less than 9.5% of the sample is in the top ten clones. Source material: peripheral blood. The receptors originated from an elderly woman with COVID-19, enrolled during active disease.

The chain combines TRBV4-1 with TRBJ2-5; 9 positions match TRBD2. Germline CDR1 MGHRA, CDR2 YSYEKL. With V trimmed by 2 bases and J by 2 bases, 6 bases remained unmatched. The CDR3 is made up of 16 amino acids. The CDR3 is CASSQQRGAGQETQYF. The CDR3 nucleotides read TGCGCCAGCAGCCAACAGCGGGGGGCGGGACAAGAGACCCAGTACTTC.

This sequence joins TRBV29-1 and TRBJ1-3; 8 bases line up with TRBD1. The V segment lost 4 bases and the J segment 3 bases; nucleotides outside the gene matches: 11. The CDR3 contains 16 residues. The V gene's germline CDR1 is SQVTM and CDR2 ANQGSEA. CDR3: CSVGIPGTGYGNTIYF. DNA of the CDR3: TGCAGCGTTGGCATCCCCGGGACAGGCTATGGAAACACCATATATTTT.

This chain joins TRBV20-1 and TRBJ2-7; TRBD1 aligns across 8 bases. With V trimmed by 5 bases and J by 6 bases, 3 bases remained unmatched. The CDR3 is made up of 11 amino acids. CDR1 DFQATT and CDR2 SNEGSKA come from the germline V gene (reference sequence). CDR3 DNA: TGCAGTGCTTGGACAGGGTCCGAGCAGTACTTC. Its protein product is CSAWTGSEQYF.

This clone occurred once. The chain has TRBV6-5 and TRBJ2-1, with 7 bases identical to TRBD1. The V gene's germline CDR1 is MNHEY and CDR2 SVGAGI. The CDR3 is made up of 16 amino acids. V shed 1 base and J 3 bases; nucleotides not matched to a gene: 6. The CDR3 region has the DNA TGTGCCAGCAGTTACTTGAGACAGGGATACTACAATGAGCAGTTCTTC. It specifies CASSYLRQGYYNEQFF.

The genes are TRBV27 and TRBJ2-2; D remains ambiguous. The V and J ends lost 7 bases and 1 base respectively, with 10 bases between them. The CDR3 has 14 amino acids. CDR1 MNHEY and CDR2 SMNVEV come from the germline V gene (reference sequence). The CDR3 here is CASTRQMNTGELFF. CDR3 DNA: TGTGCCAGCACGCGCCAAATGAACACCGGGGAGCTGTTTTTT.

The chain joins TRBV12-3 or TRBV12-4 to TRBJ1-1; perhaps TRBD1 as D (5 bases). The CDR3 is made up of 13 amino acids. V shed 7 bases and J shed 5 bases, with 14 bases lying between them. In DNA form, the CDR3 reads TGTGCCAGCACCTCGGGGGGAGGGACTGAAGCTTTCTTT. It codes for CASTSGGGTEAFF.

V and J are TRBV15 and TRBJ2-2, with TRBD2 matching over 8 bases. V was pared by 1 base and J by 1 base, with 8 bases of the junction left unmatched. The V gene's germline CDR1 is LNHNV and CDR2 YYDKDF (reference sequence). The CDR3 spans 18 residues. For the CDR3, the DNA is TGTGCCACCAGCAGAGGTCCCGGGCGGGGGGAGAACACCGGGGAGCTGTTTTTT. It translates to CATSRGPGRGENTGELFF.

This clone was observed a few times. V usage is TRBV29-1 and J usage is TRBJ1-2; weak D call: TRBD1 (6 bases). The CDR3 length is 11 residues. The V end was cut by 6 bases, the J end by 3 bases, with 8 bases between. Germline CDR1 is SQVTM and CDR2 is ANQGSEA. In nucleotides, the CDR3 is TGCAGCGTACAGGGATACTATGGCTACACCTTC. This translates into CSVQGYYGYTF.

This chain joins TRBV29-1 and TRBJ2-1; 16 positions agree with TRBD2. The CDR3 consists of 16 residues. With 7 bases clipped from V and 1 base from J, the junction kept 4 bases outside the gene matches. Germline V lookup: CDR1 SQVTM, CDR2 ANQGSEA. The CDR3 DNA is TGCAGCGCCGGGACTAGCGGGAGGGGGTCCTACAATGAGCAGTTCTTC. Its protein product is CSAGTSGRGSYNEQFF.

V gene TRBV4-1 combines with J gene TRBJ2-1; D is unresolved. Germline CDR1 MGHRA, CDR2 YSYEKL. This CDR3 spans 17 amino acids. Trimming removed 4 bases at V and 4 bases at J, with 20 bases between. CDR3 DNA: TGCGCCAGCAGCCTCACCGACACCTCTCCGTCATACAATGAGCAGTTCTTC. Its protein product is CASSLTDTSPSYNEQFF.

The CDR3 DNA is TGTGCCGCCGGGGGAGAATACAATGAGCAGTTCTTC. It is translated as CAAGGEYNEQFF. The chain uses TRBV6-6 and TRBJ2-1; a possible D gene is TRBD2 (6 bases). V lost 11 bases, J lost 4 bases, and 12 bases lay in between. CDR1 is MNHNY and CDR2 is SVGAGI in the germline V gene (reference sequence). The CDR3 has 12 amino acids.

This clone was counted a single time. The J gene is TRBJ1-3, the V gene TRBV27; 7 bases align to TRBD1. Germline V gives CDR1 MNHEY, CDR2 SMNVEV (reference sequence). J was trimmed by 1 base and V by 2 bases; bases with no gene match: 14. The CDR3 sequence is 19 residues long. CDR3 in amino acids: CASSLRFPGTVSSGNTIYF. Written as DNA, the CDR3 is TGTGCCAGCAGTTTAAGATTCCCCGGGACAGTATCTTCTGGAAACACCATATATTTT.

The chain uses TRBV28 and TRBJ2-7, with D possibly matching TRBD2 (6 bases). The V end was cut by 7 bases, the J end by 2 bases, with 18 bases between. The germline V gene has CDR1 MDHEN and CDR2 SYDVKM. This CDR3 spans 15 amino acids. CDR3 protein: CASMPGAQGTYEQYF. In DNA, the CDR3 is TGTGCCAGCATGCCGGGAGCTCAAGGGACCTACGAGCAGTACTTC.

The chain is built from TRBV24-1 and TRBJ2-3, with TRBD2 identical over 7 bases. Germline lookup yields CDR1 KGHDR and CDR2 SFDVKD. V lost 1 base, J lost 5 bases, and 11 bases stayed unmatched. The CDR3 contains 17 residues. CDR3 DNA sequence: TGTGCCACCAGTGATTTAGCCGGCACTAGCGCCCGAGATACGCAGTATTTT. Protein: CATSDLAGTSARDTQYF.

The V call is TRBV7-2, the J call TRBJ1-1, with D maybe TRBD1 (5 bases). CDR1 and CDR2 from the germline V gene are SGHTA and FQGNSA. This CDR3 has 15 residues. V lost 5 bases and J 0 bases, leaving 13 bases between the germline ends. In DNA, the CDR3 is TGTGCCAGCAGCGGGCGACAGTCGATGAACACTGAAGCTTTCTTT. This translates into CASSGRQSMNTEAFF.

The chain has TRBV18 and TRBJ2-7; 8 bases are a match to TRBD1. Germline CDR1 is KGHSH and CDR2 is LQKENI. With 5 bases clipped from V and 3 bases from J, the junction kept 0 bases outside the gene matches. CDR3 size: 12 residues. This CDR3 is CASSGQGYEQYF. The CDR3 DNA sequence: TGTGCCAGCTCAGGACAGGGCTACGAGCAGTACTTC.

Only one count was recorded for this clone. The chain combines TRBV2 with TRBJ1-4, with D perhaps TRBD1 (6 bases). Germline CDR1 reads SNHLY; CDR2 reads FYNNEI. Trimming removed 6 bases at V and 8 bases at J, with 10 bases between. The CDR3 is 12 residues long. CDR3 bases: TGTGCCAGCAGGGTGGACAGCGAAAAACTGTTTTTT. It specifies CASRVDSEKLFF.

The V call is TRBV12-3 or TRBV12-4, the J call TRBJ1-3; unclear D gene. Trimming cost V 3 bases and J 6 bases, with 6 bases left between them. The CDR3 loop spans 12 amino acids. Written as DNA, the CDR3 is TGTGCCAGCAGTTTCGTAGAAAACACCATATATTTT. This encodes CASSFVENTIYF.

J is TRBJ1-2 and V is TRBV28, with TRBD1 identical over 7 bases. The CDR3 has 16 amino acids. Germline CDR1 MDHEN, CDR2 SYDVKM. Losses at the gene ends were 5 bases for V and 8 bases for J; bases not matched to a gene: 17. The CDR3 is CASSVSKQGRLRGYTF. Here the CDR3 DNA reads TGTGCCAGCAGTGTATCCAAACAGGGGAGATTGAGGGGCTACACCTTC.

The chain recombines TRBV5-1 with TRBJ2-1; possible D gene TRBD2, 6 bases. CDR1 is SGHRS and CDR2 is YFSETQ in the germline V gene. The CDR3 has 14 amino acids. V was shortened by 0 bases and J by 7 bases, with 11 bases between the two germline ends. The chain's CDR3 is CASSLAGEWNEQFF. CDR3 DNA sequence: TGCGCCAGCAGCTTGGCGGGAGAGTGGAATGAGCAGTTCTTC.

The chain links TRBV27 to TRBJ2-7, with D possibly matching TRBD1 (5 bases). This CDR3 has 15 residues. Trimming removed 2 bases at V and 3 bases at J, with 14 bases between. Germline V CDR1 and CDR2: MNHEY, SMNVEV (reference sequence). For the CDR3, the DNA is TGTGCCAGCAGTTTAAAAAGGGGTGTTGGCTACGAGCAGTACTTC. This translates into CASSLKRGVGYEQYF.

J is TRBJ1-1 and V is TRBV12-3 or TRBV12-4; no definite D call. The length of the CDR3 is 13 residues. V was cut by 6 bases and J by 4 bases, with 12 bases left in between. CDR3 amino acids: CASSPNSGTEAFF. Here the CDR3 DNA reads TGTGCCAGCAGCCCCAACTCCGGCACTGAAGCTTTCTTT.

The chain joins TRBV4-1 to TRBJ1-4; a weak D match, TRBD1 (6 bases). Germline-derived CDR1 and CDR2 are MGHRA and YSYEKL. This CDR3 comprises 19 residues. Trimming removed 1 base at V and 5 bases at J, with 23 bases between. The CDR3 loop reads CASSQGRGGGGGGNEKLFF. CDR3 DNA: TGCGCCAGCAGCCAAGGAAGGGGGGGTGGAGGGGGAGGCAATGAAAAACTGTTTTTT.

The chain recombines TRBV7-8 with TRBJ1-3; D not resolved. CDR3 size: 17 residues. Trimming took off 1 base at V and 4 bases at J, with 17 bases between the two ends. Per germline, CDR1 SGHVS and CDR2 FQNEAQ. This chain's CDR3 is CASSLGEPGVRGNTIYF. CDR3 bases: TGTGCCAGCAGCTTAGGGGAGCCAGGCGTTCGAGGAAACACCATATATTTT. The entire variable domain, with the rest obtained from reference TRBV7-8 and TRBJ1-3, is as follows: GAGVSQSPRYKVAKRGQDVALRCDPISGHVSLFWYQQALGQGPEFLTYFQNEAQLDKSGLPSDRFFAERPEGSVSTLKIQRTQQEDSAVYLCASSLGEPGVRGNTIYFGEGSWLTVV.

The chain combines TRBV30 with TRBJ2-7, with D possibly being TRBD1 (5 bases). This CDR3 comprises 12 residues. The V gene lost 4 bases and the J gene lost 3 bases, with 10 bases spanning the gap. In germline, CDR1 is GTSNPN, CDR2 SVGIG (reference sequence). The CDR3 DNA is TGTGCCTGGAACTCAGGGTACTACGAGCAGTACTTC. This sequence encodes CAWNSGYYEQYF.

The rearrangement links TRBV6-1 to TRBJ1-1; TRBD1 matches at 7 bases. This CDR3 comprises 17 residues. Germline CDR1 reads MNHNS; CDR2 reads SASEGT. The J segment lost 1 base and the V segment lost 4 bases, leaving 12 bases of the junction unmatched. CDR3: CASSVRQGGWGNTEAFF. Here the CDR3 DNA reads TGTGCCAGCAGTGTAAGACAGGGTGGCTGGGGGAACACTGAAGCTTTCTTT.

A few counts support this clone. This sequence joins TRBV27 and TRBJ1-5; D unresolved. Trimming removed 6 bases at V and 3 bases at J, with 15 bases between. The CDR3 length is 15 residues. Per germline, CDR1 MNHEY and CDR2 SMNVEV (reference sequence). CDR3 DNA: TGTGCCAGCAGCCTCGAGGGAAGGGTCAATCAGCCCCAGCATTTT. The encoded protein is CASSLEGRVNQPQHF.

The genes are TRBV19 and TRBJ2-4; D gene uncertain. Trimming left V 4 bases short and J 1 base short, with 8 bases between. The CDR3 is made up of 14 amino acids. The germline gives CDR1 LNHDA, CDR2 SQIVND (reference sequence). The CDR3 DNA reads TGTGCCAGTAGTAACCGTCGGGCCAAAAACATTCAGTACTTC. It codes for CASSNRRAKNIQYF.

The chain uses TRBV7-2 and TRBJ2-3; 12 nucleotides match TRBD2. V lost 5 bases and J lost 5; bases outside the gene matches: 17. Germline loops: CDR1 SGHTA, CDR2 FQGNSA. This CDR3 has 19 amino acids. The DNA for the CDR3 is TGTGCCAGCAGCCAATTAAGGGCGGGACTAGCGGGCCGTAGAGATACGCAGTATTTT. Protein sequence: CASSQLRAGLAGRRDTQYF.

This clone was picked up a small number of times. The chain links TRBV20-1 to TRBJ2-7; TRBD2 is a possible D gene (7 bases). There are 11 residues in the CDR3. V lost 7 bases to trimming and J lost 7 bases, with 14 bases between them. Germline assignment: CDR1 DFQATT and CDR2 SNEGSKA (reference sequence). CDR3 DNA: TGCAGTGTAGGGGGGGCAAAAGAGCAGTACTTC. It is translated as CSVGGAKEQYF.

The chain combines TRBV10-2 with TRBJ2-3, with TRBD2 matching 8 bases. J gave up 1 base and V 8 bases, and 8 bases lay outside the gene matches. Per germline, CDR1 WSHSY and CDR2 SAAADI. The CDR3 is made up of 15 amino acids. The CDR3 here is CASSLAVRGTDTQYF. The CDR3, as DNA: TGCGCCAGCTCACTAGCGGTCCGCGGCACAGATACGCAGTATTTT.